This TCR beta chain was recorded in a study of siplizumab effects on memory and regulatory T cells. Broader study findings: A significant reduction in alloreactive sequences traceable to unstimulated CD4+ memory cells was produced by siplizumab. The alloresponse seemed to draw substantially on naive T cells, which appeared more diverse than memory cells. Mappable alloreactive CD4+ clones were on average around 69% Treg-derived with siplizumab, roughly 30% in controls.

V dropped 2 bases and J dropped 3; count of bases not matched to a gene: 5. The germline V gene encodes CDR1 LNHDA and CDR2 SQIVND (reference sequence). CDR3 length equals 15 residues. Per sample, the assay covered 85,000 to 100,000 TCR templates. TCRdb keeps only in-frame clones here, not all; method: immunoSEQ multiplex PCR. The sample includes 100,000 to 120,000 clones, around 90% seen only once; the top ten take approximately 1.2%. Details on this clone: Its target is unknown.

The sample taken for sequencing was CD4+ T cells sorted from blood. This chain joins TRBV19 and TRBJ2-3; 7 bases are shared with TRBD1. This sequence originates from a human donor in good health. CDR3 protein: CASSIQGVGTDTQYF. The CDR3 bases are TGTGCCAGTAGTATACAGGGGGTGGGGACAGATACGCAGTATTTT.